What follows is one TCR beta chain and its context. Recruits, aged about 18 to 89 years, lived in under 25 US areas. Original data processing: The assay estimated nucleated cells by amplifying reference gene primers. Repertoires were generated with immunoSEQ multiplex PCR, while TCRdb's copy carries only in-frame clones and drops some. The V and J calls and clone size were taken over from that table, and D and trimming were inferred from the DNA. Among fewer than 200,000 clones listed, about 88% were seen once. V lost 5 bases to trimming and J lost 1 base, with 14 bases between them. Germline-derived CDR1 and CDR2 are SGHVS and FQNEAQ. The CDR3 is made up of 15 amino acids. The data were obtained in a study of blood T cell repertoires in COVID-19. Study in general: Sites in the United States, Italy and Spain provided acute and convalescent COVID-19 samples. From T cells, B-cell-depleted T cells, or PBMCs came the material, which was cDNA or gDNA.

The sequence was obtained from a woman under 30 who had recovered from COVID-19. Material for sequencing was PBMCs or T cells enriched from blood (not recorded which). The rearrangement links TRBV7-8 to TRBJ1-1; perhaps TRBD1 as D (6 bases). CDR3 amino acids: CASSKWGHQNTEAFF. The CDR3 nucleotides are TGTGCCAGCAGCAAATGGGGACATCAGAACACTGAAGCTTTCTTT.